A single sample is the source of the 26 T cell receptor beta chains below, sequenced in a study of T cell responses to AZD1222 COVID-19 vaccine. Some clones are missing from TCRdb's copy, which holds only in-frame ones; the method was immunoSEQ multiplex PCR. The sample shows around 100,000 clones, just under 90% of them seen only once. The sequencing used peripheral blood, collected on day 0 of AZD1222 vaccination. All receptors derive from an adult in good health.

The rearrangement links TRBV15 to TRBJ2-7, with 10 bases fitting TRBD2. This CDR3 is built from 17 residues. The J segment lost 0 bases and the V segment lost 1 base, leaving 6 bases of the junction unmatched. Germline loops: CDR1 LNHNV, CDR2 YYDKDF (reference sequence). The CDR3 DNA follows: TGTGCCACCAGCAGAGCATCAGCGGGAGGGAGCTCCTACGAGCAGTACTTC. Translation: CATSRASAGGSSYEQYF.

The chain has TRBV5-1 and TRBJ2-7, with 9 bases identical to TRBD1. V was pared by 0 bases and J by 4 bases, with 2 bases of the junction left unmatched. Germline assignment: CDR1 SGHRS and CDR2 YFSETQ. The length of the CDR3 is 14 residues. The CDR3 spells CASSLVGTGYEQYF. Here the CDR3 DNA reads TGCGCCAGCAGCTTGGTAGGGACAGGGTACGAGCAGTACTTC. The entire variable domain, with the rest obtained from reference TRBV5-1 and TRBJ2-7, is as follows: KAGVTQTPRYLIKTRGQQVTLSCSPISGHRSVSWYQQTPGQGLQFLFEYFSETQRNKGNFPGRFSGRQFSNSRSEMNVSTLELGDSALYLCASSLVGTGYEQYFGPGTRLTVT.

The chain links TRBV6-5 to TRBJ1-2, with D possibly being TRBD1 (5 bases). The CDR3 is 13 amino acids. Germline CDR1 MNHEY, CDR2 SVGAGI. V was pared by 2 bases and J by 4 bases, with 8 bases between. In nucleotides, the CDR3 is TGTGCCAGCAGTTACGGGGGATCCTATGGCTACACCTTC. Residues: CASSYGGSYGYTF.

This clone was observed at least ten times. The V gene is TRBV5-5, the J gene TRBJ2-1, with D uncertain. The CDR3 has 16 amino acids. The ends were cut back, 6 bases at V and 1 base at J, with 17 bases in the middle. Looked up from germline, CDR1 is SGHKS and CDR2 is YYEKEE (reference sequence). CDR3 sequence: CASKLGGVWSYNEQFF. In DNA, the CDR3 is TGTGCCAGCAAACTTGGTGGGGTTTGGTCCTACAATGAGCAGTTCTTC. The variable domain in full, completed from reference TRBV5-5 and TRBJ2-1, reads DAGVTQSPTHLIKTRGQQVTLRCSPISGHKSVSWYQQVLGQGPQFIFQYYEKEERGRGNFPDRFSARQFPNYSSELNVNALLLGDSALYLCASKLGGVWSYNEQFFGPGTRLTVL.

The rearrangement joins TRBV5-4 to TRBJ2-1; 8 positions agree with TRBD2. CDR3 size: 15 residues. Trimming took 0 bases from V and 4 from J; bases not matched to a gene: 3. Per germline, CDR1 SGHNT and CDR2 YYREEE (reference sequence). CDR3 protein: CASSLGSSGYNEQFF. The CDR3 bases are TGTGCCAGCAGCTTGGGGTCTAGCGGGTACAATGAGCAGTTCTTC.

The rearrangement joins TRBV5-4 to TRBJ1-6, with D perhaps TRBD1 (6 bases). Looked up from germline, CDR1 is SGHNT and CDR2 is YYREEE (reference sequence). The CDR3 consists of 15 residues. Trimming stripped 0 bases from V and 7 bases from J, with 11 bases between. The CDR3 bases are TGTGCCAGCAGCTTGGACAGGGTGGGGAATTCACCCCTCCACTTT. Protein product: CASSLDRVGNSPLHF.

The rearrangement joins TRBV6-2 or TRBV6-3 to TRBJ1-6, with 8 bases fitting TRBD1. The germline CDR1 and CDR2 sequences are MNHEY and SVGEGT. V dropped 6 bases and J dropped 9; count of bases not matched to a gene: 10. The CDR3 has 15 amino acids. The DNA for the CDR3 is TGTGCCAGCAGCGAATGGACAGGGAGGGGTTCACCCCTCCACTTT. Amino acids: CASSEWTGRGSPLHF.

The chain has TRBV18 and TRBJ2-5; D remains ambiguous. Germline V lookup: CDR1 KGHSH, CDR2 LQKENI. The CDR3 has 14 residues. V was pared by 2 bases and J by 5 bases, with 12 bases between. CDR3: CASSPTHPAETQYF. In DNA, the CDR3 is TGTGCCAGCTCACCAACACACCCGGCCGAGACCCAGTACTTC.

The chain employs TRBV15 and TRBJ1-2, with TRBD1 matching 7 bases. This CDR3 spans 15 amino acids. The trim removed 3 bases at V and 7 bases at J, leaving 11 bases unmatched. Germline CDR1 reads LNHNV; CDR2 reads YYDKDF (reference sequence). The CDR3 loop is CATSSQGVRGVGYTF. DNA for the CDR3: TGTGCCACCAGCAGTCAGGGGGTCCGGGGAGTTGGCTACACCTTC.

This chain connects TRBV15 to TRBJ1-5; TRBD1 agrees at 8 bases. Germline CDR1 is LNHNV and CDR2 is YYDKDF (reference sequence). V was pared by 1 base and J by 16 bases, with 15 bases of the junction left unmatched. This CDR3 contains 15 residues. The CDR3 loop reads CATSRGQGSLSPEHF. CDR3 in DNA: TGTGCCACCAGCAGAGGACAGGGGTCATTAAGCCCCGAACATTTT. The whole variable domain, filled in from reference TRBV15 and TRBJ1-5, reads DAMVIQNPRYQVTQFGKPVTLSCSQTLNHNVMYWYQQKSSQAPKLLFHYYDKDFNNEADTPDNFQSRRPNTSFCFLDIRSPGLGDTAMYLCATSRGQGSLSPEHFGDGTRLSIL.

The V gene is TRBV9, the J gene TRBJ1-2; TRBD1 matches 10 bases. The CDR3 has 14 amino acids. V shed 4 bases, J shed 9 bases, and the junction held 9 bases outside the gene matches. Germline values: CDR1 SGDLS, CDR2 YYNGEE. In nucleotides, the CDR3 is TGTGCCAGCAGCACCCTGACAGGGGGCGGGAGCTACACCTTC. Amino acids: CASSTLTGGGSYTF.

CDR3 sequence reads: CASRSGSASGELFF. CDR3 DNA: TGTGCCAGCAGGAGCGGGAGCGCGTCCGGGGAGCTGTTTTTT. This rearrangement joins TRBV9 to TRBJ2-2; 8 bases are shared with TRBD2. Germline V gene sequence: CDR1 SGDLS, CDR2 YYNGEE. The CDR3 is 14 amino acids. V trimming: 5 bases; J trimming: 6 bases; junction bases outside the gene matches: 6.

This clone was picked up one time. The chain joins TRBV5-1 to TRBJ1-1; D may be TRBD1 (6 bases). The CDR3 contains 14 residues. CDR1 and CDR2 (germline): SGHRS, YFSETQ. With 0 bases removed from V and 4 bases from J, the gap between germline ends came to 10 bases. CDR3 sequence (DNA): TGCGCCAGCAGCTTGGATCCAGGGGCCACTGAAGCTTTCTTT. Its translation is CASSLDPGATEAFF. The full variable domain, completed using reference TRBV5-1 and TRBJ1-1, is KAGVTQTPRYLIKTRGQQVTLSCSPISGHRSVSWYQQTPGQGLQFLFEYFSETQRNKGNFPGRFSGRQFSNSRSEMNVSTLELGDSALYLCASSLDPGATEAFFGQGTRLTVV.

The CDR3 reads CASSLIGGDQAFF. The CDR3 nucleotides are TGTGCCAGCAGCTTGATAGGGGGTGACCAAGCTTTCTTT. The V and J genes are TRBV7-3 and TRBJ1-1; D is perhaps TRBD1 (6 bases). V lost 3 bases and J 9 bases, leaving 14 bases between the germline ends. The germline CDR1 and CDR2 sequences are SGHTA and FQGTGA. This CDR3 comprises 13 residues.

The chain carries TRBV5-1 and TRBJ2-6; D uncertain. V lost 4 bases to trimming and J lost 4 bases, with 12 bases between them. The germline CDR1 and CDR2 sequences are SGHRS and YFSETQ. The CDR3 has 15 amino acids. This CDR3 is CASSPSYSGANVLTF. CDR3 sequence (DNA): TGCGCCAGCAGCCCGAGTTACTCAGGGGCCAACGTCCTGACTTTC.

The V call is TRBV4-2, the J call TRBJ2-5; D may be TRBD2 (6 bases). The CDR3 length is 16 residues. Trimming cost V 4 bases and J 2 bases, with 17 bases left between them. CDR1 is LGHNA, CDR2 YNFKEQ, per germline. CDR3 amino acids: CASSPARGGAQETQYF. CDR3 in DNA: TGTGCCAGCAGCCCCGCGCGCGGCGGGGCACAAGAGACCCAGTACTTC.

CDR3 amino acids: CASSNRGYEQYF. The CDR3, as DNA: TGTGCCAGCAGCAACCGTGGGTACGAGCAGTACTTC. This chain links TRBV6-4 with TRBJ2-7; D is uncertain. The CDR3 is made up of 12 amino acids. Trimming pared 6 bases from V and 4 bases from J, leaving 10 bases between. Per the germline V gene, CDR1 is MRHNA and CDR2 is SNTAGT.

The chain uses TRBV5-8 and TRBJ2-7; a possible D gene is TRBD2 (5 bases). Per the germline V gene, CDR1 is SGHTS and CDR2 is YDEGEE. The CDR3 spans 14 residues. Between the trimmed V and J ends, which lost 2 bases and 2 bases, there was a span of 11 bases. Written as DNA, the CDR3 is TGTGCCAGCAGCTTCGGACTGACTACCTACGAGCAGTACTTC. Translating gives CASSFGLTTYEQYF.

The rearrangement joins TRBV5-3 to TRBJ2-3, with TRBD1 identical over 9 bases. TRBV5-3 is known as an ORF, though its function is uncertain. V lost 4 bases, J lost 4 bases, and 10 bases stayed unmatched. This CDR3 has 16 residues. The CDR3, as DNA: TGTGCCAGAAGCGGACACCGGGACAGGGAAGCAGATACGCAGTATTTT. Amino acids: CARSGHRDREADTQYF.

Written as DNA, the CDR3 is TGTGCCAGCAGCCCCGGACAGGGGAGAACTACCGGGGAGCTGTTTTTT. It specifies CASSPGQGRTTGELFF. The chain recombines TRBV9 with TRBJ2-2, with 9 positions matching TRBD1. The CDR3 length is 16 residues. V shed 4 bases, J shed 5 bases, and the junction held 9 bases outside the gene matches. Germline V CDR1 and CDR2: SGDLS, YYNGEE.

The chain employs TRBV24-1 and TRBJ2-2; D not certain. The ends were cut back, 9 bases at V and 9 bases at J, with 10 bases in the middle. The CDR3 consists of 11 residues. Germline CDR1 reads KGHDR; CDR2 reads SFDVKD. CDR3 residues: CATRLGRELFF. DNA of the CDR3: TGTGCCACCCGCCTTGGTAGGGAGCTGTTTTTT.

This clone was picked up one time. J is TRBJ2-4 and V is TRBV18; no clear D gene. The CDR3 covers 15 residues. The germline V and J ends were trimmed by 6 bases and 0 bases, with 12 bases remaining between them. Germline V lookup: CDR1 KGHSH, CDR2 LQKENI. As DNA, the CDR3 is TGTGCCAGCTCTCTTAACGACGGAGCCAAAAACATTCAGTACTTC. Its translation is CASSLNDGAKNIQYF.

The chain joins TRBV7-2 to TRBJ1-5; D is undetermined. Germline CDR1 SGHTA, CDR2 FQGNSA. Trimming stripped 5 bases from V and 1 base from J, with 9 bases between. CDR3 size: 14 residues. The CDR3 region has the DNA TGTGCCAGCAGCCCAATCGGGAGCAATCAGCCCCAGCATTTT. Translated, it gives CASSPIGSNQPQHF.

V usage is TRBV9 and J usage is TRBJ1-5, with D unclear. Trimming left V 3 bases short and J 9 bases short, with 13 bases between. There are 13 residues in the CDR3. Germline CDR1 and CDR2: SGDLS and YYNGEE. This chain's CDR3 is CASSEQVVGPQHF. Written as DNA, the CDR3 is TGTGCCAGCAGCGAGCAGGTCGTAGGGCCCCAGCATTTT.

The sample holds a few counts of this clone. This chain connects TRBV6-5 to TRBJ2-6, with D unresolved. V was pared by 5 bases and J by 0 bases, with 8 bases between. The germline V gene has CDR1 MNHEY and CDR2 SVGAGI. This CDR3 is built from 15 residues. The CDR3 nucleotides are TGTGCCAGCAGTCCCGAAGACTCTGGGGCCAACGTCCTGACTTTC. It translates to CASSPEDSGANVLTF.

This CDR3 reads CSASIPSGVGTGELFF. Here the CDR3 DNA reads TGCAGTGCCAGTATACCGTCGGGGGTTGGCACCGGGGAGCTGTTTTTT. This chain uses TRBV20-1 with TRBJ2-2; the D gene is possibly TRBD2 (6 bases). Germline CDR1 and CDR2: DFQATT and SNEGSKA (reference sequence). The length of the CDR3 is 16 residues. Trimming removed 6 bases from V and 4 bases from J, with 21 bases in between.